This T cell receptor beta chain was found in a study of T cell responses to AZD1222 COVID-19 vaccine. This clone has more than one count but fewer than ten. Antigen unknown. Germline values: CDR1 LNHDA, CDR2 SQIVND (reference sequence). The CDR3 has 14 amino acids. Trimming stripped 5 bases from V and 3 bases from J, with 14 bases between. Sequencing was performed with immunoSEQ multiplex PCR; in TCRdb, only in-frame clones are kept and a portion is missing. This table holds some 54,000 clones, roughly nine tenths found once. Overall study results and limits: Baseline serostatus was positive in only a handful of AZD1222 recipients.

The chain couples TRBV19 to TRBJ2-7, with a tentative D call TRBD1 (6 bases). This sample comprised peripheral blood, obtained on day 0 of AZD1222 vaccination. This receptor was identified in an adult in good health. The CDR3 sequence is CASSANRDVYEQYF. The CDR3 coding sequence is TGTGCCAGTAGTGCCAACAGGGACGTCTACGAGCAGTACTTC.